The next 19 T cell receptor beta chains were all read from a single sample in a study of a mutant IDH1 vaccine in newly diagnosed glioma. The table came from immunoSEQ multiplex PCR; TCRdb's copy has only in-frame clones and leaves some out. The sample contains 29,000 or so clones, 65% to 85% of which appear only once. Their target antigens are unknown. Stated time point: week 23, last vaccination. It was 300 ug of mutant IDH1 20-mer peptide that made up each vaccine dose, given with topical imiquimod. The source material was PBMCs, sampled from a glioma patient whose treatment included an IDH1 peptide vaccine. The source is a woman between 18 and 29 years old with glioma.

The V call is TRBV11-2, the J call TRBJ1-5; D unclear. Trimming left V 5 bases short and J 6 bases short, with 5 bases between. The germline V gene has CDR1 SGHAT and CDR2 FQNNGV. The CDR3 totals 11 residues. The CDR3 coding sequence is TGTGCCAGCAGCCTGAGTCAGCCCCAGCATTTT. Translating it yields CASSLSQPQHF.

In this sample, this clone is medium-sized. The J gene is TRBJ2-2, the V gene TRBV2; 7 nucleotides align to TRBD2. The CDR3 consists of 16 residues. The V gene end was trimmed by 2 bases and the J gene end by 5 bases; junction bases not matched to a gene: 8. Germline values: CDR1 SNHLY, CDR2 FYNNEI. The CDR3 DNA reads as TGTGCCAGCAGTGAATCGGGCGGGAGTCAAACCGGGGAGCTGTTTTTT. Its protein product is CASSESGGSQTGELFF.

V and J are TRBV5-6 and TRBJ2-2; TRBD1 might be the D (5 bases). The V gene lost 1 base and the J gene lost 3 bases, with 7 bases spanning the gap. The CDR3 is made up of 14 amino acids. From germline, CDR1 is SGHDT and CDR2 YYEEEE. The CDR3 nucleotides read TGTGCCAGCAGCTTGAGACAGCACACCGGGGAGCTGTTTTTT. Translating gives CASSLRQHTGELFF.

The CDR3: CASSYQGTSQETQYF. CDR3 sequence (DNA): TGTGCCAGCAGCTACCAAGGAACTAGTCAAGAGACCCAGTACTTC. V is TRBV9 and J is TRBJ2-5, with a weak D call TRBD2 (5 bases). The CDR3 covers 15 residues. Between the trimmed V and J ends, which lost 4 bases and 2 bases, there was a span of 15 bases. Per the germline V gene, CDR1 is SGDLS and CDR2 is YYNGEE.

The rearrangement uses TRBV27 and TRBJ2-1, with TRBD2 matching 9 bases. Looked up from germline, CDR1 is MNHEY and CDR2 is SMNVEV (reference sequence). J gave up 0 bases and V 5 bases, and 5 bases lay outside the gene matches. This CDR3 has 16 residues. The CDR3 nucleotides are TGTGCCAGCAGTCAAGCGGGAGGCCGCTCCTACAATGAGCAGTTCTTC. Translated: CASSQAGGRSYNEQFF.

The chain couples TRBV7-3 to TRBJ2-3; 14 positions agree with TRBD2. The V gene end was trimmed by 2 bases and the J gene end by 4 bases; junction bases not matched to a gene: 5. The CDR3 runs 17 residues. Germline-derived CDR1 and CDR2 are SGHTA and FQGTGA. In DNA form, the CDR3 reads TGTGCCAGCAGCTTAGGGACTAGCGGGAGTAGGGCAGATACGCAGTATTTT. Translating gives CASSLGTSGSRADTQYF.

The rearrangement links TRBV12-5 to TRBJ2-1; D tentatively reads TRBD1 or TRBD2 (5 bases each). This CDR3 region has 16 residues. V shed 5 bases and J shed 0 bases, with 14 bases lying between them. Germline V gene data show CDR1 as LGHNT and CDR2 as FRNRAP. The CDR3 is CASGTSGLSSYNEQFF. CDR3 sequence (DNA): TGTGCTAGTGGTACGTCGGGGCTCAGCTCCTACAATGAGCAGTTCTTC.

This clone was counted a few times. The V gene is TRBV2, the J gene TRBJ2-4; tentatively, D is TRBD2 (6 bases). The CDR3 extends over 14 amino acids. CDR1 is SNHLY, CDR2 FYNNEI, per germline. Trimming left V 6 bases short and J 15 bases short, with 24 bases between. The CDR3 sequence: CASSAMGSGGVAYF. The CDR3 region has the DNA TGTGCCAGCAGCGCCATGGGTAGCGGAGGAGTGGCGTACTTC. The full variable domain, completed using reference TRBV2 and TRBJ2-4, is EPEVTQTPSHQVTQMGQEVILRCVPISNHLYFYWYRQILGQKVEFLVSFYNNEISEKSEIFDDQFSVERPDGSNFTLKIRSTKLEDSAMYFCASSAMGSGGVAYFGAGTRLSVL.

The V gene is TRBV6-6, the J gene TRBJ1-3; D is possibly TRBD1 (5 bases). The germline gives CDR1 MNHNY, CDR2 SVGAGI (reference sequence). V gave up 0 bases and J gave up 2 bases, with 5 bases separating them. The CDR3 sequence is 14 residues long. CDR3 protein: CASSYSGPGNTIYF. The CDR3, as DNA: TGTGCCAGCAGTTACTCGGGACCTGGAAACACCATATATTTT.

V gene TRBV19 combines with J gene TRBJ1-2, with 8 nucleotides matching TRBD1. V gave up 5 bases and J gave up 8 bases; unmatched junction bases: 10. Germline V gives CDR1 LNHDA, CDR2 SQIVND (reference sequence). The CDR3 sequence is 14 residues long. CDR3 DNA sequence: TGTGCCAGTAGTCCTAAGCAGGGGGCGCGGGGCTACACCTTC. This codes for CASSPKQGARGYTF.

The DNA for the CDR3 is TGCAGCGCTTATGTCTCCTACGAGCAGTACTTC. Protein: CSAYVSYEQYF. This rearrangement joins TRBV29-1 to TRBJ2-7; D remains unclear. This CDR3 has 11 residues. Germline-derived CDR1 and CDR2 are SQVTM and ANQGSEA. V shed 7 bases and J shed 0 bases, with 7 bases lying between them.

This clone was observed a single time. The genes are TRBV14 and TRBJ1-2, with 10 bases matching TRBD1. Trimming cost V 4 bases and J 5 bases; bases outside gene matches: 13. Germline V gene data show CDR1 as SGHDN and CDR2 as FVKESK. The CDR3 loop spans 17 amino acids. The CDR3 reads CASSPTGGTGAVYGYTF. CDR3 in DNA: TGTGCCAGCAGCCCCACCGGAGGGACAGGGGCCGTTTATGGCTACACCTTC.

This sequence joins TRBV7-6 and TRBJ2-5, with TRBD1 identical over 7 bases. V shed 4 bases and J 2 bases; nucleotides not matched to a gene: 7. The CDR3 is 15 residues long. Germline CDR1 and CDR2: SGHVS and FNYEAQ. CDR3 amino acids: CASSSLGTVQETQYF. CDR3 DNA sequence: TGTGCCAGCAGCTCTTTAGGGACAGTACAAGAGACCCAGTACTTC.

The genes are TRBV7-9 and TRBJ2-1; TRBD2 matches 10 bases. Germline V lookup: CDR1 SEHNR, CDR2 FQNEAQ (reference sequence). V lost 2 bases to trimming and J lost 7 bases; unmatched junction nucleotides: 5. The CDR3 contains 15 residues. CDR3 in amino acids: CASSLRTSGTNEQFF. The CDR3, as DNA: TGTGCCAGCAGCTTAAGGACTAGCGGAACAAATGAGCAGTTCTTC.

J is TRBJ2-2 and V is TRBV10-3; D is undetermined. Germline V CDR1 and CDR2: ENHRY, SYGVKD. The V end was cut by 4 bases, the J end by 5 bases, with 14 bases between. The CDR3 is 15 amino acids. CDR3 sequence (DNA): TGTGCCATCAGTGGTCGGACCGCAGAAACCGGGGAGCTGTTTTTT. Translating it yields CAISGRTAETGELFF.

This CDR3 is CASGPDLETQYF. The CDR3 DNA reads as TGTGCCAGCGGGCCGGACTTAGAGACCCAGTACTTC. This rearrangement joins TRBV7-2 to TRBJ2-5; TRBD2 is a possible D gene (5 bases). This CDR3 has 12 residues. Germline V CDR1 and CDR2: SGHTA, FQGNSA. Trimming removed 8 bases from V and 4 bases from J, with 11 bases in between.

The CDR3 loop reads CAISESRLAGGDRDTQYF. Here the CDR3 DNA reads TGTGCCATCAGTGAGTCGAGACTAGCGGGGGGCGATAGAGATACGCAGTATTTT. V and J are TRBV10-3 and TRBJ2-3, with TRBD2 identical over 13 bases. The CDR3 consists of 18 residues. J was trimmed by 5 bases and V by 0 bases; bases with no gene match: 8. CDR1 is ENHRY and CDR2 is SYGVKD in the germline V gene.

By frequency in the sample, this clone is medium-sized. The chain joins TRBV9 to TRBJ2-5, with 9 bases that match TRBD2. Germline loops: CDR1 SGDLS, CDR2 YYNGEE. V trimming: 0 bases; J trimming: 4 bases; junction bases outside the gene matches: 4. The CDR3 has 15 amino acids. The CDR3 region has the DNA TGTGCCAGCAGCGTAGATAGCGGGAGTGCAGAGACCCAGTACTTC. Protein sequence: CASSVDSGSAETQYF. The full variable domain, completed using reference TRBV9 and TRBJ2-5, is DSGVTQTPKHLITATGQRVTLRCSPRSGDLSVYWYQQSLDQGLQFLIQYYNGEERAKGNILERFSAQQFPDLHSELNLSSLELGDSALYFCASSVDSGSAETQYFGPGTRLLVL.

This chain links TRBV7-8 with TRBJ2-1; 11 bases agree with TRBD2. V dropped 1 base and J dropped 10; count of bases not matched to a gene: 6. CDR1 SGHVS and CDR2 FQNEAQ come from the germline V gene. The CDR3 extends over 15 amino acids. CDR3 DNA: TGTGCCAGCAGCTTAGTAGCGGGAGGGCCGGGGGAGCAGTTCTTC. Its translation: CASSLVAGGPGEQFF.